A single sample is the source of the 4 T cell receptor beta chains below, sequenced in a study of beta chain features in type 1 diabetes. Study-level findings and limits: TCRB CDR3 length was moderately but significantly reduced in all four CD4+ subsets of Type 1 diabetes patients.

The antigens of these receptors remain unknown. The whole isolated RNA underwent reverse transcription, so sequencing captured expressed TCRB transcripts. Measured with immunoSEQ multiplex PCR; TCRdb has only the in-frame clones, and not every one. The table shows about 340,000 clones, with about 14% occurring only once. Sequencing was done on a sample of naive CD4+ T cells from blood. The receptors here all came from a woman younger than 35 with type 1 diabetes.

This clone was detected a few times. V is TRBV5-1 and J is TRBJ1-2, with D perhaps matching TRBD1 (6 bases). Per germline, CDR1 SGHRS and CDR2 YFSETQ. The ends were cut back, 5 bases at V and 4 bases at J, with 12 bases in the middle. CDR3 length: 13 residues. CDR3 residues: CASRTGTTYGYTF. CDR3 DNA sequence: TGCGCCAGCAGAACCGGGACAACCTATGGCTACACCTTC.

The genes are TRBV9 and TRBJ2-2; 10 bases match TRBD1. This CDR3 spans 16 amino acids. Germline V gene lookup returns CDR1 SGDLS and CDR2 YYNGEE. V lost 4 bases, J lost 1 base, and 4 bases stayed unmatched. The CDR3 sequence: CASSPRDRGNTGELFF. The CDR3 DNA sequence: TGTGCCAGCAGCCCCCGGGACAGGGGGAACACCGGGGAGCTGTTTTTT.

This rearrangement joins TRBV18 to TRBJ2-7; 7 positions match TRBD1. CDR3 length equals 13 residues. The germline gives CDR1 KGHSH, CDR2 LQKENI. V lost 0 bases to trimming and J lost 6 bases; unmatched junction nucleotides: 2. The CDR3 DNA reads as TGTGCCAGCTCACCACCGACAGGGCCCGAGCAGTACGTC. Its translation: CASSPPTGPEQYV.

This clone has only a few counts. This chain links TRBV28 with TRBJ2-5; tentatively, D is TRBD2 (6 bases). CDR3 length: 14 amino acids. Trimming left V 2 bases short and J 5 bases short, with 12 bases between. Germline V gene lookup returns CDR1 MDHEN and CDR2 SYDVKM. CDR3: CASSLGGSRETQYF. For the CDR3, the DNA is TGTGCCAGCAGTTTAGGAGGGTCCAGGGAGACCCAGTACTTC.